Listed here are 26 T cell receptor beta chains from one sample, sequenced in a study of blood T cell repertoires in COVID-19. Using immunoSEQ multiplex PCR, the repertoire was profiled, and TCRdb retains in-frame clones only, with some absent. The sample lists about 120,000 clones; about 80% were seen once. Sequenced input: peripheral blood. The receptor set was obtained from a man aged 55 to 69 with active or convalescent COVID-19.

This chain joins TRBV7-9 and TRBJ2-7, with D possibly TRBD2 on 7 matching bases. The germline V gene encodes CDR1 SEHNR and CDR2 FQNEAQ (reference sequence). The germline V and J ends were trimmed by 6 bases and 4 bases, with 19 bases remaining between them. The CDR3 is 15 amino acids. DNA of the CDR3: TGTGCCAGCAGTCCCCAGGGCGGGGGCATGTACGAGCAGTACTTC. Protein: CASSPQGGGMYEQYF. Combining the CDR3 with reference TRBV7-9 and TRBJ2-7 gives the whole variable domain DTGVSQNPRHKITKRGQNVTFRCDPISEHNRLYWYRQTLGQGPEFLTYFQNEAQLEKSRLLSDRFSAERPKGSFSTLEIQRTEQGDSAMYLCASSPQGGGMYEQYFGPGTRLTVT.

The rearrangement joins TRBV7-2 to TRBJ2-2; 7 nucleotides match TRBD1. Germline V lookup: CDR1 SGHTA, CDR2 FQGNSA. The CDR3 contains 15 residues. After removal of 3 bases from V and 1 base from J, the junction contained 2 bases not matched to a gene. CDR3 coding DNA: TGTGCCAGCAGCTTCGGGACAGTGAACACCGGGGAGCTGTTTTTT. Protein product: CASSFGTVNTGELFF.

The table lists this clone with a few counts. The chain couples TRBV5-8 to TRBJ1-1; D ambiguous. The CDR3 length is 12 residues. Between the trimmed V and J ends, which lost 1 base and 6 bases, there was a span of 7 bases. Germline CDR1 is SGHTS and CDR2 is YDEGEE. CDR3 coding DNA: TGTGCCAGCAGCTTGTACCGGGCTGAAGCTTTCTTT. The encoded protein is CASSLYRAEAFF.

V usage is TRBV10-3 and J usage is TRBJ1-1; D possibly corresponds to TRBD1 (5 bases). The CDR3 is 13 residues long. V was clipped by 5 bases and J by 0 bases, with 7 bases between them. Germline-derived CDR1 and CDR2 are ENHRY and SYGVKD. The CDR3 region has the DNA TGTGCCATCAGTTCCAGGGTGAACACTGAAGCTTTCTTT. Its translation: CAISSRVNTEAFF.

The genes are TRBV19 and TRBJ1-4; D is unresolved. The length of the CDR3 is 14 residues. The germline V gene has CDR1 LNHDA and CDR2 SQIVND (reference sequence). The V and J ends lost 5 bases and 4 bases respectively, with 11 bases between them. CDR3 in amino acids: CASSLGDYNEKLFF. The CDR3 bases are TGTGCCAGTAGTTTGGGAGACTATAATGAAAAACTGTTTTTT.

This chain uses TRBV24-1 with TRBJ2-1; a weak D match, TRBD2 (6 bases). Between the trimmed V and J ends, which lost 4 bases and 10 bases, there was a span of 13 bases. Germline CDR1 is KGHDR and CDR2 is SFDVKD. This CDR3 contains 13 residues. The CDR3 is CATSDPGAVEQFF. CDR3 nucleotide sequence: TGTGCCACCAGTGACCCGGGAGCGGTGGAGCAGTTCTTC.

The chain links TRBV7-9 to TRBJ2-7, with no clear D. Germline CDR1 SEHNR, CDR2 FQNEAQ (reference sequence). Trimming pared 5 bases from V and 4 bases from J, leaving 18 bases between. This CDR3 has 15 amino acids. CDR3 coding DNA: TGTGCCAGCAGCCCCTCGGGTTCTAGGAATTACGAGCAGTACTTC. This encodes CASSPSGSRNYEQYF.

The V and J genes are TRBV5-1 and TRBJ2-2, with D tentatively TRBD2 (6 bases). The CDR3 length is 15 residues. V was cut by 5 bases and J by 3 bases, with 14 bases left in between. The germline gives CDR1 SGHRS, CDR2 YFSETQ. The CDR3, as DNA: TGCGCCAGCAGTAGCGGCGATAGGTACACCGGGGAGCTGTTTTTT. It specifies CASSSGDRYTGELFF. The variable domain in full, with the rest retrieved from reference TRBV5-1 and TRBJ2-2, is KAGVTQTPRYLIKTRGQQVTLSCSPISGHRSVSWYQQTPGQGLQFLFEYFSETQRNKGNFPGRFSGRQFSNSRSEMNVSTLELGDSALYLCASSSGDRYTGELFFGEGSRLTVL.

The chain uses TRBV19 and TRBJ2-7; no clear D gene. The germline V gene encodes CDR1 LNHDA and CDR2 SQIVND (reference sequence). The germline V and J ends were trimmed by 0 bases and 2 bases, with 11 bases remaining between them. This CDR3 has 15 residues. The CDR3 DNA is TGTGCCAGTAGTATAGAAACCGACTTCACCTACGAGCAGTACTTC. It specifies CASSIETDFTYEQYF.

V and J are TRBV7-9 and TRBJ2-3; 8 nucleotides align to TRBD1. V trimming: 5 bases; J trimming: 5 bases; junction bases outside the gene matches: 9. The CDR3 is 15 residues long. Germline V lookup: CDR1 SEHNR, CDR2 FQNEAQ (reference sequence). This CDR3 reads CASSPGQGRLDTQYF. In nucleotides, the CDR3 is TGTGCCAGCAGCCCCGGACAGGGACGATTAGATACGCAGTATTTT.

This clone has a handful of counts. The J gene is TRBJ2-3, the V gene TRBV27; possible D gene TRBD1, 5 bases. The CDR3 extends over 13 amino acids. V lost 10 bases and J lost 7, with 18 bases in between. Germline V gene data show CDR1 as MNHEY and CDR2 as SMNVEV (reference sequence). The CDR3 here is CAIARGPLYTQYF. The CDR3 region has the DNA TGTGCCATAGCAAGGGGCCCCCTATATACGCAGTATTTT.

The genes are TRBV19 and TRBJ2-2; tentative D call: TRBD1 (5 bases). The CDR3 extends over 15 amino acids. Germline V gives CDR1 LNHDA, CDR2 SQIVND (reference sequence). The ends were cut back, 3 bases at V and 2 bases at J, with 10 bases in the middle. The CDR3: CASSIRQFNTGELFF. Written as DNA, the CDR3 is TGTGCCAGTAGTATTAGACAGTTTAACACCGGGGAGCTGTTTTTT.

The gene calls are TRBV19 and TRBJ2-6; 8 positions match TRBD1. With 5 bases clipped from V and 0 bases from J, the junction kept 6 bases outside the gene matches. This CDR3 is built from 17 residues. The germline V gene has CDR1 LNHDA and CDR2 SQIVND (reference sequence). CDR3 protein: CASSPRTGSSGANVLTF. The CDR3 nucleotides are TGTGCCAGTAGTCCAAGGACAGGGAGCTCTGGGGCCAACGTCCTGACTTTC.

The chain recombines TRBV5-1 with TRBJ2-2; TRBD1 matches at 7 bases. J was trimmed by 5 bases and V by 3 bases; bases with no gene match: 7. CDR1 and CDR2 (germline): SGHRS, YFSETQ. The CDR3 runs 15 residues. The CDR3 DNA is TGCGCCAGCAGCTACCGACAGGGACCAACCGGGGAGCTGTTTTTT. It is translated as CASSYRQGPTGELFF.

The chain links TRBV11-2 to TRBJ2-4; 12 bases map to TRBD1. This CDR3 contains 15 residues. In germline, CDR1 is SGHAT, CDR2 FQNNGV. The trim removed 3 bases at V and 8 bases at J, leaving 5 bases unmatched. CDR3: CASSFRDRGLYIQYF. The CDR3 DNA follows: TGTGCCAGCAGCTTCCGGGACAGGGGGCTTTACATTCAGTACTTC.

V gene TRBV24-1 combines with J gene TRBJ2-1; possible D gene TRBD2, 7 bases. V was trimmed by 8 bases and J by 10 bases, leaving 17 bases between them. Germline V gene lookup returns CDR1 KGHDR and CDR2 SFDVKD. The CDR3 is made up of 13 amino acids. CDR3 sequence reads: CATKGEGLREQFF. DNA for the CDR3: TGTGCCACCAAGGGGGAGGGCCTAAGGGAGCAGTTCTTC.

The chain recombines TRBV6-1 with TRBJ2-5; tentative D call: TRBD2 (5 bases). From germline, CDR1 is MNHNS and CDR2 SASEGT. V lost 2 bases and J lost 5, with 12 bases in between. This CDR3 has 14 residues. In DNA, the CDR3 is TGTGCCAGCAGTGAAAGGGCCCGAGGGGAGACCCAGTACTTC. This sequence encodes CASSERARGETQYF.

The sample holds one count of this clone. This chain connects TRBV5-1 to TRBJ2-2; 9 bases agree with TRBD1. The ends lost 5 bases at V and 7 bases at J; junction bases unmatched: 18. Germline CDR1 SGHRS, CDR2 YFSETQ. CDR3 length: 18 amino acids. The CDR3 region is CASSQTPAGTGSVGELFF. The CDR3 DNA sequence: TGCGCCAGCAGTCAAACCCCCGCCGGGACAGGGTCTGTCGGGGAGCTGTTTTTT.

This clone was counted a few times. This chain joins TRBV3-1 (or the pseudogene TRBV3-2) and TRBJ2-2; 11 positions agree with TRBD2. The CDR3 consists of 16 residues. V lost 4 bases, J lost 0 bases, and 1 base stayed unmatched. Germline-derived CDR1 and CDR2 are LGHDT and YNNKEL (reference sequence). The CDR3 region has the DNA TGTGCCAGCAGCCTGGGACTAGCGGCGAACACCGGGGAGCTGTTTTTT. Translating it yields CASSLGLAANTGELFF.

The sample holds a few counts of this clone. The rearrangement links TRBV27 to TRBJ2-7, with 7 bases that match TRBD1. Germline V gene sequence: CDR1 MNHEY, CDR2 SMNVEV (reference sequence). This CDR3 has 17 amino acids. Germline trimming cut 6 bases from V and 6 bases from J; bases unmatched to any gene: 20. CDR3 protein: CASRTLINRDSGPEQYF. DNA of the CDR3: TGTGCCAGCAGAACGTTAATAAACCGGGACAGTGGGCCCGAGCAGTACTTC.

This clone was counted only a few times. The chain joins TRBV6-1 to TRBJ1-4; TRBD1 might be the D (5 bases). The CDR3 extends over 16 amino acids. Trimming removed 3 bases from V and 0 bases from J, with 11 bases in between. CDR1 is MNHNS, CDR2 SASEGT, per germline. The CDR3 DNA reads TGTGCCAGCAGTGATGTGGGGACTGCAACTAATGAAAAACTGTTTTTT. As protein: CASSDVGTATNEKLFF.

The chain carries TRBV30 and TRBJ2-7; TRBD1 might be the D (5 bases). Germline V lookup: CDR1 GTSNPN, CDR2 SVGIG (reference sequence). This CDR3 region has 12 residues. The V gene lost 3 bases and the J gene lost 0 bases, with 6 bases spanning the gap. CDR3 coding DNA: TGTGCCTGGAGCAGGGACTCCTACGAGCAGTACTTC. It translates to CAWSRDSYEQYF.

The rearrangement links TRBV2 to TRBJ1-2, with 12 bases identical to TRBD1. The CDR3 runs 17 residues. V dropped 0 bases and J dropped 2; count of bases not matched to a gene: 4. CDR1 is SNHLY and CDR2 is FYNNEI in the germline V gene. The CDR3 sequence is CASSEAQGQGANYGYTF. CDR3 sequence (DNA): TGTGCCAGCAGTGAAGCGCAGGGACAGGGGGCGAACTATGGCTACACCTTC.

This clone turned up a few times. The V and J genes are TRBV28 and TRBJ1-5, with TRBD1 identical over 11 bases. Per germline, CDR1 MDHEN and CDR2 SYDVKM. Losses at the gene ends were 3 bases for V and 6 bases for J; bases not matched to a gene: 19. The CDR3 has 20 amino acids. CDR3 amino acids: CASSLGLGQGAVRRIQPQHF. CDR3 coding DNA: TGTGCCAGCAGTTTGGGATTAGGACAGGGGGCTGTAAGAAGGATTCAGCCCCAGCATTTT. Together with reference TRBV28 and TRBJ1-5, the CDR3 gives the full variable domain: DVKVTQSSRYLVKRTGEKVFLECVQDMDHENMFWYRQDPGLGLRLIYFSYDVKMKEKGDIPEGYSVSREKKERFSLILESASTNQTSMYLCASSLGLGQGAVRRIQPQHFGDGTRLSIL.

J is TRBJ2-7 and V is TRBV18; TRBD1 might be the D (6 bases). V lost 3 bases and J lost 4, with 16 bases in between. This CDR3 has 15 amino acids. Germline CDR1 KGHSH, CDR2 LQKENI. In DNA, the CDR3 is TGTGCCAGCTCACCCCTCGACAGGCGCGCGTACGAGCAGTACTTC. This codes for CASSPLDRRAYEQYF.

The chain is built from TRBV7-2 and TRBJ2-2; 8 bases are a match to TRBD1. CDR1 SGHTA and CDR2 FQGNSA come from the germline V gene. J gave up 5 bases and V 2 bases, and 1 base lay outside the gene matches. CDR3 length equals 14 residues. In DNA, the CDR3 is TGTGCCAGCAGCTTACAGGGGGCGACCGGGGAGCTGTTTTTT. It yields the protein CASSLQGATGELFF.